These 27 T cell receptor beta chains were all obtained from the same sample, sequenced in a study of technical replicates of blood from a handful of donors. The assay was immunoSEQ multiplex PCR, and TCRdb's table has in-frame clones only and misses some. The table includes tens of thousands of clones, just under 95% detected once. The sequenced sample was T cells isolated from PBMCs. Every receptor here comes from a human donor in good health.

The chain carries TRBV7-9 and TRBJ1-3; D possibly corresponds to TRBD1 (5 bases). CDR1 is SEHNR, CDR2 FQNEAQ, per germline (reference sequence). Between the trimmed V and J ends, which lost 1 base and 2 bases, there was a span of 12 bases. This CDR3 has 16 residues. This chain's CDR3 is CASSLGGGDPGNTIYF. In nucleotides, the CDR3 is TGTGCCAGCAGCTTAGGGGGCGGAGACCCTGGAAACACCATATATTTT.

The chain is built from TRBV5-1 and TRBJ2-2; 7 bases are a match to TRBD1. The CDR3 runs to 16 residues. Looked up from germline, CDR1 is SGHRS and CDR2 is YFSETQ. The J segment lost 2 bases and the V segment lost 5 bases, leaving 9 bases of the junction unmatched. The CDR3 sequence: CASSPSGTANTGELFF. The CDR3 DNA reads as TGCGCCAGCAGTCCATCCGGGACAGCAAACACCGGGGAGCTGTTTTTT.

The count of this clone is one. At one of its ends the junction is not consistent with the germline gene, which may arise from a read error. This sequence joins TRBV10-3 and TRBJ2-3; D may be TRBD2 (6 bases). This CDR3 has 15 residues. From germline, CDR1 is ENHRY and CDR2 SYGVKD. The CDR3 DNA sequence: TGTGCCATAAGTGGCGGGGCGGGGTCCACAGATACGCAGTATTTT. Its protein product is CAISGGAGSTDTQYF.

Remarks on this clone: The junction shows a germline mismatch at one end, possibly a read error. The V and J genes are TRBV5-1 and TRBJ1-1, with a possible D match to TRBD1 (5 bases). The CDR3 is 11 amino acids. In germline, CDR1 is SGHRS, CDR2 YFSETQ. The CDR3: CASSLGETAFF. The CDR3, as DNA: TGCGCCAGCAGTTTGGGGGAGACGGCTTTCTTT.

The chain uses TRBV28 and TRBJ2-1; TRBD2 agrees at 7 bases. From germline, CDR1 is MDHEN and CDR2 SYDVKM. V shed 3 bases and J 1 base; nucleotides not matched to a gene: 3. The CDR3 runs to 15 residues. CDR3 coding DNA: TGTGCCAGCAGTTTGCGGGGGACTTCCTACAATGAGCAGTTCTTC. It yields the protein CASSLRGTSYNEQFF.

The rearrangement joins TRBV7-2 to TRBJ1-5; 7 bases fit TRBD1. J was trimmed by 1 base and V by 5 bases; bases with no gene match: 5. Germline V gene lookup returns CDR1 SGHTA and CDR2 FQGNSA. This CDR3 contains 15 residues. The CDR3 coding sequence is TGTGCCAGCAGCCAGGACAGGCGGAGCAATCAGCCCCAGCATTTT. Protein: CASSQDRRSNQPQHF.

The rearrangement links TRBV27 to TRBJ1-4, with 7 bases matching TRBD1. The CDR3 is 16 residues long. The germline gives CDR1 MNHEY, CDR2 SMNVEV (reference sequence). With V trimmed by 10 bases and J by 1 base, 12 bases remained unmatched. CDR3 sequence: CATRLGQGETNEKLFF. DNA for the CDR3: TGTGCCACTCGGCTGGGGCAGGGGGAAACTAATGAAAAACTGTTTTTT.

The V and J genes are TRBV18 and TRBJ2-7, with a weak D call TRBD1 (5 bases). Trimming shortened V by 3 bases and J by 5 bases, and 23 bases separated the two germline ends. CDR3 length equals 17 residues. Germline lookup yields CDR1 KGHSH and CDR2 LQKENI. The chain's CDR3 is CASSPPAPDSFVDEQYF. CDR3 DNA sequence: TGTGCCAGCTCACCCCCCGCCCCCGACAGTTTTGTCGACGAGCAGTACTTC.

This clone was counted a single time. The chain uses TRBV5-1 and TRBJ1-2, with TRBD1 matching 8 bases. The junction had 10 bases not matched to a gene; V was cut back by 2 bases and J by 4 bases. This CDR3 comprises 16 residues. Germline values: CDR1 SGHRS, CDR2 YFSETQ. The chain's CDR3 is CASSFVPGGESYGYTF. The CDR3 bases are TGCGCCAGCAGCTTTGTTCCAGGGGGCGAAAGCTATGGCTACACCTTC.

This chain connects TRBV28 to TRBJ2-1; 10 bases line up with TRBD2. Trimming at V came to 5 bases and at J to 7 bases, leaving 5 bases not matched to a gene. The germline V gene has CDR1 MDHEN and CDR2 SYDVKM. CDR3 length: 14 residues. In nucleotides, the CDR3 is TGTGCCAGCAGTGCTAGCGGGAGCGGGAATGAGCAGTTCTTC. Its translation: CASSASGSGNEQFF.

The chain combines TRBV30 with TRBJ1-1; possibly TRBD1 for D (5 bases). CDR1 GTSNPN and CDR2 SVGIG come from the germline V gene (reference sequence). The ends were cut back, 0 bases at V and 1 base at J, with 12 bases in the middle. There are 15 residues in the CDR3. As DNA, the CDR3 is TGTGCCTGGAGTGTATACGTGGGGGGGAACACTGAAGCTTTCTTT. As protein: CAWSVYVGGNTEAFF.

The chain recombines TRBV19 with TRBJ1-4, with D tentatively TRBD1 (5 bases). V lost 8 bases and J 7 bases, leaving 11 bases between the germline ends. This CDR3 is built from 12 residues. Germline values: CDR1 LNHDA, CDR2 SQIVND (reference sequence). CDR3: CASQQGGEKLFF. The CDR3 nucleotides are TGTGCCAGTCAGCAGGGTGGTGAAAAACTGTTTTTT.

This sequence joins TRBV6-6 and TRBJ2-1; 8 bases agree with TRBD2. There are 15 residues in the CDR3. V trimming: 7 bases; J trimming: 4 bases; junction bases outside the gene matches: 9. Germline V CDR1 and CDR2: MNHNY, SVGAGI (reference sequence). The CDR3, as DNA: TGTGCCAGCACTGCGAGTAGCGGGGCTTACAATGAGCAGTTCTTC. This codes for CASTASSGAYNEQFF.

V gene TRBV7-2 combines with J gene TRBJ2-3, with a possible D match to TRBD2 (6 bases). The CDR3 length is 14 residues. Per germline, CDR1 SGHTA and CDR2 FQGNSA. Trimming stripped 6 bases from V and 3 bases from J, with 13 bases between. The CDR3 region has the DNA TGTGCCAGCAGGGATGGGGGACTTACAGATACGCAGTATTTT. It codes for CASRDGGLTDTQYF.

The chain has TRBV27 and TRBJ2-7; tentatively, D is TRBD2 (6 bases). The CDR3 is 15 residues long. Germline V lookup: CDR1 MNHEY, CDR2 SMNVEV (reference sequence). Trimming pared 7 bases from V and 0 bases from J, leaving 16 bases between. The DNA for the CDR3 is TGTGCCAGCAATCGGAGGGACCGACGCTCCTACGAGCAGTACTTC. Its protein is CASNRRDRRSYEQYF.

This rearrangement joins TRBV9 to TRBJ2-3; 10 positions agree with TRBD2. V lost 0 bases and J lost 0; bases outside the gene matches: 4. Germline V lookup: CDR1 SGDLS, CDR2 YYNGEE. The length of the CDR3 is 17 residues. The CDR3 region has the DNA TGTGCCAGCAGCGTAGGGGCTAGCGGGGGTAGCACAGATACGCAGTATTTT. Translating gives CASSVGASGGSTDTQYF.

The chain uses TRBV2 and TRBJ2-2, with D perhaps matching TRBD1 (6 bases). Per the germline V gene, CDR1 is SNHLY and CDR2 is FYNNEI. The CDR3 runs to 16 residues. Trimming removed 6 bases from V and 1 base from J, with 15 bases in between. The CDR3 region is CASRVFLGQNTGELFF. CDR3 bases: TGTGCCAGCAGAGTATTTTTGGGACAGAACACCGGGGAGCTGTTTTTT.

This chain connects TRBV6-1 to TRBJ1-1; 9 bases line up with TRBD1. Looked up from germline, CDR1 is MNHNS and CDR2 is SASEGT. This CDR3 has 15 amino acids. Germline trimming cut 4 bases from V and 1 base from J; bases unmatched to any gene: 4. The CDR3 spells CASSGGQGANTEAFF. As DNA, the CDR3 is TGTGCCAGCAGTGGGGGACAGGGAGCGAACACTGAAGCTTTCTTT.

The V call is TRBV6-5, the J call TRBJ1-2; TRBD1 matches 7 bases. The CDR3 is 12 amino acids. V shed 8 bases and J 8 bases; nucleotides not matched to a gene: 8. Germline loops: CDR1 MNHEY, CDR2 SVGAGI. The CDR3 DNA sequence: TGTGCCAGCCGGGGACAGTCGATGGGCTACACCTTC. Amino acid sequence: CASRGQSMGYTF.

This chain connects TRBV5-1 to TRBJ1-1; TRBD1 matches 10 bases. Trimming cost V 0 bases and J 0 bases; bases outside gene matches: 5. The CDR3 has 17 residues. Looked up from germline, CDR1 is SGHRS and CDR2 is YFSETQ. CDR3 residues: CASSLGGTGALNTEAFF. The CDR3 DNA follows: TGCGCCAGCAGCTTGGGAGGGACAGGGGCGTTGAACACTGAAGCTTTCTTT.

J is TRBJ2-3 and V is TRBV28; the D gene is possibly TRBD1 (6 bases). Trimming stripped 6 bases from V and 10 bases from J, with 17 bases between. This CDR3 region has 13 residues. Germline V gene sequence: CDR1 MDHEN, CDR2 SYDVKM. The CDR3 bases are TGTGCCAGCAGGAATACAGAACAGGGAGCGCAGTATTTT. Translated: CASRNTEQGAQYF.

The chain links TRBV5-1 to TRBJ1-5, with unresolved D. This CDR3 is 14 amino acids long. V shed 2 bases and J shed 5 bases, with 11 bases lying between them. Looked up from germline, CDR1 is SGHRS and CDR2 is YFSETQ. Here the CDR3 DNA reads TGCGCCAGCAGCTTAGAGGCGCCTGATCAGCCCCAGCATTTT. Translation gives CASSLEAPDQPQHF.

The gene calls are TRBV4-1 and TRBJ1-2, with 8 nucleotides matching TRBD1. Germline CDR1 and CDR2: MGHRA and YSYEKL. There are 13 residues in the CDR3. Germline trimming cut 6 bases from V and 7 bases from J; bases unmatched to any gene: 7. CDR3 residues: CASRIPQGGGYTF. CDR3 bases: TGCGCCAGCAGAATACCACAGGGGGGTGGCTACACCTTC.

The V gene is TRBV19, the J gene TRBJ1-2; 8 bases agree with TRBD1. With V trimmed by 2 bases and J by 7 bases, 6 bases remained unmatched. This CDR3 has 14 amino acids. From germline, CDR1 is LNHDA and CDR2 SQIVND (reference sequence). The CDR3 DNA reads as TGTGCCAGTAGTATACAGGGGGCGGAAAGTGGCTACACCTTC. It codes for CASSIQGAESGYTF.

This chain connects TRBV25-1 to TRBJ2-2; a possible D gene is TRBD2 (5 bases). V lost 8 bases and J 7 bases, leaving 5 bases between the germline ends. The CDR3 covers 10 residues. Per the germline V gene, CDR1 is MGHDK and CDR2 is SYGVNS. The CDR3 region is CASGSGELFF. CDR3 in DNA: TGTGCCAGCGGGAGCGGGGAGCTGTTTTTT.

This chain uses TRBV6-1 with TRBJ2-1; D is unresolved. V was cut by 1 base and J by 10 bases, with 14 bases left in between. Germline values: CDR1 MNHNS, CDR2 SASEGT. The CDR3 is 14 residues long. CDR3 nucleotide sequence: TGTGCCAGCAGTGAAGGTTGGGCAGCCGGAGAGCAGTTCTTC. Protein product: CASSEGWAAGEQFF.

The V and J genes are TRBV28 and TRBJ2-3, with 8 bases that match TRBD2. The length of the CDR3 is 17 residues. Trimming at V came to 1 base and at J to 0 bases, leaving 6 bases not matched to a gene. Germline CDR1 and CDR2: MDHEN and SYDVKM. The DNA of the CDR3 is TGTGCCAGCAGTTTATACTCTAGCGGGTCTAGCACAGATACGCAGTATTTT. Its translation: CASSLYSSGSSTDTQYF.